This T cell receptor (beta chain) was sequenced for a study of CD8 T cells in Susac syndrome. Study in general: Of the sequenced Susac syndrome patients, 5 or 6 had active disease and roughly eight were in remission.

RNA was extracted with the RNeasy kit, and a quantity of roughly 0.45 to 1 ug was reverse transcribed using random hexamers. MiXCR, applied by TCRdb to the immunoSEQ multiplex PCR reads, yields one record per CDR3 protein. The sample comprises approximately 190,000 distinct CDR3 sequences, nearly 97% of which are singletons, and approximately 0.098% rests with the top ten. General study results and limits: The CD4+ T cell repertoires in Susac syndrome did not show any clonal expansion.

Turning to this clonotype: Its antigen is undetermined.

Negative isolation was applied to CD8+ and CD4+ T cells, and FACS enrichment was applied to TEMRA cells. Deletions cut 0 bases from V and 4 bases from J, with 16 bases between. Germline loops: CDR1 SGHRS, CDR2 YFSETQ. The CDR3 contains 16 residues. The TCR originated in a human donor with Susac syndrome. Sequenced input: CD4+ T cells from PBMCs. This chain links TRBV5-1 with TRBJ1-2, with D perhaps TRBD1 (5 bases). Here the CDR3 DNA reads TGCGCCAGCAGCTTGGCCACCAGGGTTTCGGTCTATGGCTACACCTTC. Translating it yields CASSLATRVSVYGYTF.